Below, one TCR beta chain is given with its context. After removal of 7 bases from V and 6 bases from J, the junction contained 9 bases not matched to a gene. Germline V gene sequence: CDR1 LNHDA, CDR2 SQIVND (reference sequence). CDR3 length: 14 amino acids. The data belong to a study of blood T cell repertoires in COVID-19. The participants were between roughly 18 and 89 years old and came from under 25 US areas. Cohorts were based on clinical histories the participants reported. For recovered donors of Cohort 3, there were two negative PCRs, clearance, or symptom resolution. In the source study's methods: Amplification from reference gene primers served as the basis for estimated nucleated cell counts. The repertoire was sequenced with immunoSEQ multiplex PCR; TCRdb's copy has only in-frame clones and lacks some. The DNA gave D and trimming, while V, J and clone size come from that table. The repertoire holds roughly 330,000 clones, with around nine tenths as singletons.

This sequence originates from a woman in her twenties or thirties who had recovered from COVID-19. The sequenced material came from PBMCs or T cells enriched from blood (not recorded which). The J gene is TRBJ1-5, the V gene TRBV19; 7 nucleotides agree with TRBD1. CDR3: CASTNDREGQPQHF. CDR3 DNA: TGTGCCAGTACTAACGACAGGGAAGGTCAGCCCCAGCATTTT.